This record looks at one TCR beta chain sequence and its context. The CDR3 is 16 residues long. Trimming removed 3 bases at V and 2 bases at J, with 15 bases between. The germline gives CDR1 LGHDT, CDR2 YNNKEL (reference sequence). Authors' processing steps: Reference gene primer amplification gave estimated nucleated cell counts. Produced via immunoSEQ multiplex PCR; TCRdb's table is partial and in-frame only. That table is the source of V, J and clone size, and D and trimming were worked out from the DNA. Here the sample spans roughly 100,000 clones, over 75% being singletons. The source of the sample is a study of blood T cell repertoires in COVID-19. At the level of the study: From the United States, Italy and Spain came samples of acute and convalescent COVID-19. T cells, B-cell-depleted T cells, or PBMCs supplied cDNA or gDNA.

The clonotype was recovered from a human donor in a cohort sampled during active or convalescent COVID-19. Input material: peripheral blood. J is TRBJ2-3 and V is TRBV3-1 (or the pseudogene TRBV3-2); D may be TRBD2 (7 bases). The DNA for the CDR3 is TGTGCCAGCAGCCAGTATCGGGGGGACATCACAGATACGCAGTATTTT. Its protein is CASSQYRGDITDTQYF.